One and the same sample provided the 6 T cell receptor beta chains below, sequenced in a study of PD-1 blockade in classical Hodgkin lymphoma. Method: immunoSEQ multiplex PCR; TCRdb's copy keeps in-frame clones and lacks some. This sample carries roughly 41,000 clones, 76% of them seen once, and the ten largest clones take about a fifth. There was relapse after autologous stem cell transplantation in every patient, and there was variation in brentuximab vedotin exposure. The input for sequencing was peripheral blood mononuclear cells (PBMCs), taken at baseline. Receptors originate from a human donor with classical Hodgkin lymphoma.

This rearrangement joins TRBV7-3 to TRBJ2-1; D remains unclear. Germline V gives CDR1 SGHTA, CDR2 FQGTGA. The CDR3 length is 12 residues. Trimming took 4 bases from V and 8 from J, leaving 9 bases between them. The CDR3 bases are TGTGCCAGCAGCTCTAGGAATCATGAGCAGTTCTTC. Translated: CASSSRNHEQFF.

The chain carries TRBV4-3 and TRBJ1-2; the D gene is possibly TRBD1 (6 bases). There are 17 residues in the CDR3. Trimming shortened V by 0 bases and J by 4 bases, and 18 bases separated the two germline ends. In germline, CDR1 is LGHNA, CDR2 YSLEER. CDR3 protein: CASSQDSGMGAVYGYTF. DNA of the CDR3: TGCGCCAGCAGCCAAGATAGTGGGATGGGGGCCGTCTATGGCTACACCTTC.

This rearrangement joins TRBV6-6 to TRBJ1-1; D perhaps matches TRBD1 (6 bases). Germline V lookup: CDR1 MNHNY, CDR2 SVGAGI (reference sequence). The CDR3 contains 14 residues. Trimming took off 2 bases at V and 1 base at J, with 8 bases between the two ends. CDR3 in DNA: TGTGCCAGCAGTTACCGGGGACAGAACACTGAAGCTTTCTTT. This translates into CASSYRGQNTEAFF.

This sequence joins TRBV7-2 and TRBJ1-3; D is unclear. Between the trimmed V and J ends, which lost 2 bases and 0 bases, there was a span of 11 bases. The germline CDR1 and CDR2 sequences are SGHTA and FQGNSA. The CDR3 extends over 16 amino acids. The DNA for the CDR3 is TGTGCCAGCAGCTTATCCCCTTTAAGCTCTGGAAACACCATATATTTT. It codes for CASSLSPLSSGNTIYF.

DNA for the CDR3: TGTGCCAGTAGTTTCTCCGCCGCCGAGCAGTACTTC. Translation: CASSFSAAEQYF. The V call is TRBV19, the J call TRBJ2-7; D remains ambiguous. Germline loops: CDR1 LNHDA, CDR2 SQIVND (reference sequence). CDR3 size: 12 residues. Trimming removed 5 bases at V and 6 bases at J, with 11 bases between. The full variable domain, in which reference TRBV19 and TRBJ2-7 provide the parts outside the CDR3, is DGGITQSPKYLFRKEGQNVTLSCEQNLNHDAMYWYRQDPGQGLRLIYYSQIVNDFQKGDIAEGYSVSREKKESFPLTVTSAQKNPTAFYLCASSFSAAEQYFGPGTRLTVT.

The CDR3 DNA reads as TGTGCCAGCAGTTTATTTAGGGGCGAGATCTATGGCTACACCTTC. Translated, it gives CASSLFRGEIYGYTF. The chain couples TRBV28 to TRBJ1-2, with TRBD1 as a possible D gene (5 bases). The CDR3 is made up of 15 amino acids. V lost 1 base and J 4 bases, leaving 13 bases between the germline ends. Germline values: CDR1 MDHEN, CDR2 SYDVKM.